This TCR beta chain was sequenced for a study of cytomegalovirus exposure and HLA in healthy donors. Overall study context: Around 85 million unique TCR sequences came from HLA-typed donors in an early release. Findings of the study overall: Among TCR beta chains, those listed as cytomegalovirus-associated numbered around 160. In an earlier analysis, most TCR beta V segments were productive about 87% or about 30% of the time.

CDR3 size: 15 residues. Germline lookup yields CDR1 SQVTM and CDR2 ANQGSEA. V lost 4 bases and J 0 bases, leaving 12 bases between the germline ends. Both 60 Vbeta primers and 13 Jbeta primers went into the PCR. The protocol was immunoSEQ multiplex PCR, while the TCRdb copy is restricted to in-frame clones and leaves out a portion. The repertoire holds about 200,000 clones, 70% to 80% seen once, with 0.39% in the top ten. As to this clone: Its target is not known.

V is TRBV29-1 and J is TRBJ2-2, with TRBD1 as a possible D gene (6 bases). Sequencing input: PBMCs. The sequence was obtained from a male donor in good health and CMV-seropositive. In DNA, the CDR3 is TGCAGCGTTGCAGGGGACGTGGCGAACACCGGGGAGCTGTTTTTT. It is translated as CSVAGDVANTGELFF.